This T cell receptor beta chain was retrieved from a study of T cell responses to AZD1222 COVID-19 vaccine. Study as a whole: Pooled samples include second doses given at about 4 or 12 weeks.

Sequencing used immunoSEQ multiplex PCR; TCRdb keeps in-frame clones, though not all of them. The sample contains approximately 65,000 clones, 60% to 85% of which appear only once. Of note for this clone: Its target is unknown.

Per the germline V gene, CDR1 is GTSNPN and CDR2 is SVGIG (reference sequence). The CDR3 is 15 residues long. The ends were cut back, 0 bases at V and 6 bases at J, with 16 bases in the middle. Findings and limits, study-wide: Only a handful of AZD1222 recipients were seropositive at baseline.

This TCR was sampled from an adult in good health. This specimen consisted of peripheral blood, obtained on day 0 of AZD1222 vaccination. This chain joins TRBV30 and TRBJ2-3; possible D gene TRBD2, 5 bases. The CDR3 coding sequence is TGTGCCTGGAGTGTACCCGGGATTAGGAGGGATACGCAGTATTTT. Translation: CAWSVPGIRRDTQYF.